These 30 T cell receptor beta chains originate from one sample sequenced in a study of T cells in localized non-small cell lung cancer. The assay was immunoSEQ multiplex PCR, and TCRdb's table has in-frame clones only and misses some. The table has about 8,800 clones, around 90% seen once. Sequenced here: peripheral blood, sampled before any cancer treatment. The receptors shown here come from a male donor aged 60 or over with stage III squamous cell lung carcinoma.

The chain combines TRBV7-2 with TRBJ1-3, with D maybe TRBD1 (5 bases). Germline loops: CDR1 SGHTA, CDR2 FQGNSA. The CDR3 runs to 15 residues. V was trimmed by 5 bases and J by 1 base, leaving 12 bases between them. The CDR3 region has the DNA TGTGCCAGCAGCCCCAGCAGGGTTTCTGGAAACACCATATATTTT. Its protein is CASSPSRVSGNTIYF.

The chain joins TRBV5-1 to TRBJ1-2, with 8 bases that match TRBD1. After removal of 4 bases from V and 9 bases from J, the junction contained 14 bases not matched to a gene. The CDR3 is 15 amino acids. Looked up from germline, CDR1 is SGHRS and CDR2 is YFSETQ. CDR3 protein: CASSRTGQPSESYTF. The CDR3 nucleotides read TGCGCCAGCAGCCGGACAGGGCAACCTTCTGAAAGCTACACCTTC.

The chain links TRBV5-1 to TRBJ2-3; TRBD1 or TRBD2 may be the D gene (7 bases each). The germline V gene encodes CDR1 SGHRS and CDR2 YFSETQ. The CDR3 extends over 15 amino acids. V was clipped by 6 bases and J by 5 bases, with 19 bases between them. CDR3 residues: CASNNDRAGVDTQYF. CDR3 in DNA: TGCGCCAGCAACAACGACAGGGCGGGGGTAGATACGCAGTATTTT. The full variable domain, in which reference TRBV5-1 and TRBJ2-3 provide the parts outside the CDR3, is KAGVTQTPRYLIKTRGQQVTLSCSPISGHRSVSWYQQTPGQGLQFLFEYFSETQRNKGNFPGRFSGRQFSNSRSEMNVSTLELGDSALYLCASNNDRAGVDTQYFGPGTRLTVL.

In its sample, this clone was seen once. The chain combines TRBV28 with TRBJ1-1; a weak D match, TRBD1 (5 bases). In germline, CDR1 is MDHEN, CDR2 SYDVKM. The length of the CDR3 is 13 residues. The ends were cut back, 4 bases at V and 3 bases at J, with 9 bases in the middle. CDR3 nucleotides: TGTGCCAGCAGTTCCTCGGGGGACACTGAAGCTTTCTTT. Translation gives CASSSSGDTEAFF.

The chain recombines TRBV11-2 with TRBJ1-4, with a possible D match to TRBD1 (6 bases). This CDR3 has 15 amino acids. V lost 0 bases, J lost 7 bases, and 12 bases lay in between. Per germline, CDR1 SGHAT and CDR2 FQNNGV. The CDR3 sequence: CASSLDRGGFEKLFF. The CDR3 DNA reads as TGTGCCAGCAGCTTAGACAGGGGAGGATTTGAAAAACTGTTTTTT.

The gene calls are TRBV7-9 and TRBJ2-3; D possibly corresponds to TRBD1 (5 bases). The CDR3 loop spans 12 amino acids. The V gene's germline CDR1 is SEHNR and CDR2 FQNEAQ (reference sequence). Trimming took 5 bases from V and 4 from J, leaving 7 bases between them. CDR3 loop: CASSLGPDTQYF. The CDR3 nucleotides are TGTGCCAGCAGCCTGGGGCCAGATACGCAGTATTTT.

This chain connects TRBV10-3 to TRBJ2-1; TRBD2 agrees at 9 bases. The germline CDR1 and CDR2 sequences are ENHRY and SYGVKD. The CDR3 totals 14 residues. V dropped 5 bases and J dropped 5; count of bases not matched to a gene: 4. CDR3 in amino acids: CAISQTSGHNEQFF. The CDR3 nucleotides are TGTGCCATCAGTCAGACTAGCGGACACAATGAGCAGTTCTTC.

This chain links TRBV7-9 with TRBJ2-6; no reliable D call. Germline-derived CDR1 and CDR2 are SEHNR and FQNEAQ (reference sequence). V was trimmed by 3 bases and J by 1 base, leaving 16 bases between them. The CDR3 is 18 residues long. The CDR3, as DNA: TGTGCCAGCAGCTTCAGAGGCGGACCGATATCTGGGGCCAACGTCCTGACTTTC. It translates to CASSFRGGPISGANVLTF.

The count of this clone is one. The chain carries TRBV19 and TRBJ1-4; 7 nucleotides match TRBD1. From germline, CDR1 is LNHDA and CDR2 SQIVND (reference sequence). Trimming took 9 bases from V and 4 from J; bases not matched to a gene: 11. This CDR3 region has 15 residues. The chain's CDR3 is CASVARDRVNEKLFF. In DNA form, the CDR3 reads TGTGCCAGCGTCGCCCGGGACAGAGTTAATGAAAAACTGTTTTTT.

This clone was observed a single time. The rearrangement links TRBV14 to TRBJ2-3; D is unresolved. Germline CDR1 reads SGHDN; CDR2 reads FVKESK. The CDR3 spans 14 residues. The V and J ends lost 3 bases and 6 bases respectively, with 13 bases between them. The CDR3 protein is CASSHGSTGDTQYF. CDR3 nucleotide sequence: TGTGCCAGCAGCCACGGGTCAACCGGGGATACGCAGTATTTT.

V and J are TRBV5-6 and TRBJ1-1; D call uncertain. CDR3 length: 14 amino acids. The V end lost 3 bases, the J end lost 1 base, and 10 bases lay between the germline ends. Germline loops: CDR1 SGHDT, CDR2 YYEEEE. The CDR3, as DNA: TGTGCCAGCAGCTCCTTAGCGGGGAACACTGAAGCTTTCTTT. Amino acid sequence: CASSSLAGNTEAFF.

The chain is built from TRBV5-1 and TRBJ1-4; D perhaps matches TRBD1 (6 bases). CDR1 and CDR2 from the germline V gene are SGHRS and YFSETQ. The CDR3 loop spans 13 amino acids. The V gene lost 8 bases and the J gene lost 2 bases, with 10 bases spanning the gap. The CDR3: CASKQGTNEKLFF. The CDR3 region has the DNA TGCGCCAGTAAACAGGGCACTAATGAAAAACTGTTTTTT.

The rearrangement links TRBV6-1 to TRBJ1-3; D is unclear. Germline CDR1 is MNHNS and CDR2 is SASEGT. The CDR3 extends over 14 amino acids. V was shortened by 1 base and J by 4 bases, with 8 bases between the two germline ends. The chain's CDR3 is CASSEVFRGNTIYF. CDR3 sequence (DNA): TGTGCCAGCAGTGAAGTCTTTAGGGGAAACACCATATATTTT.

CDR3 nucleotides: TGCAGCGTTGACCCGGGGCGTCGCGCTGAAGCTTTCTTT. Protein product: CSVDPGRRAEAFF. This chain links TRBV29-1 with TRBJ1-1, with D possibly TRBD1 on 5 matching bases. V was pared by 3 bases and J by 6 bases, with 14 bases between. This CDR3 is 13 amino acids long. CDR1 is SQVTM, CDR2 ANQGSEA, per germline. Together with reference TRBV29-1 and TRBJ1-1, the CDR3 gives the full variable domain: SAVISQKPSRDICQRGTSLTIQCQVDSQVTMMFWYRQQPGQSLTLIATANQGSEATYESGFVIDKFPISRPNLTFSTLTVSNMSPEDSSIYLCSVDPGRRAEAFFGQGTRLTVV.

The V call is TRBV7-9, the J call TRBJ1-6, with 8 nucleotides matching TRBD1. In germline, CDR1 is SEHNR, CDR2 FQNEAQ (reference sequence). V lost 5 bases and J lost 10; bases outside the gene matches: 13. This CDR3 comprises 16 residues. CDR3 protein: CASSRLLGQGGSPLHF. As DNA, the CDR3 is TGTGCCAGCAGCCGACTCCTTGGACAGGGAGGCTCACCCCTCCACTTT.

The J gene is TRBJ2-7, the V gene TRBV4-3; possible D gene TRBD1, 6 bases. Germline V lookup: CDR1 LGHNA, CDR2 YSLEER. The V and J ends lost 0 bases and 2 bases respectively, with 8 bases between them. The CDR3 is 14 residues long. The CDR3: CASSQDRGTYEQYF. CDR3 nucleotide sequence: TGCGCCAGCAGCCAAGACAGGGGCACCTACGAGCAGTACTTC.

The V and J genes are TRBV29-1 and TRBJ1-3; weak D call: TRBD1 (5 bases). Germline V lookup: CDR1 SQVTM, CDR2 ANQGSEA. CDR3 length: 12 residues. The V end was cut by 7 bases, the J end by 3 bases, with 10 bases between. The CDR3 protein is CSAGHFGNTIYF. The CDR3 coding sequence is TGCAGCGCCGGACACTTTGGAAACACCATATATTTT.

V usage is TRBV27 and J usage is TRBJ2-5; D is perhaps TRBD1 (6 bases). This CDR3 has 16 amino acids. The V end lost 0 bases, the J end lost 0 bases, and 11 bases lay between the germline ends. Germline CDR1 and CDR2: MNHEY and SMNVEV (reference sequence). The CDR3 DNA reads as TGTGCCAGCAGTTTATCAAGGGGGAGATACCAAGAGACCCAGTACTTC. Amino acid sequence: CASSLSRGRYQETQYF.

The rearrangement uses TRBV7-9 and TRBJ1-6; maybe TRBD1 (5 bases). V lost 5 bases, J lost 2 bases, and 10 bases lay in between. CDR3 length: 15 residues. The germline gives CDR1 SEHNR, CDR2 FQNEAQ (reference sequence). DNA for the CDR3: TGTGCCAGCAGCGGTGACAGCCCCTATAATTCACCCCTCCACTTT. As protein: CASSGDSPYNSPLHF.

The chain is built from TRBV9 and TRBJ2-2; 9 bases are shared with TRBD2. Germline loops: CDR1 SGDLS, CDR2 YYNGEE. The CDR3 has 15 residues. V was clipped by 4 bases and J by 5 bases; unmatched bases: 6. The CDR3 loop reads CASSLLAGETGELFF. DNA of the CDR3: TGTGCCAGCAGCCTTTTAGCGGGGGAAACCGGGGAGCTGTTTTTT.

The chain joins TRBV28 to TRBJ1-3; D unresolved. V was trimmed by 5 bases and J by 4 bases, leaving 18 bases between them. Germline CDR1 and CDR2: MDHEN and SYDVKM. The length of the CDR3 is 16 residues. The CDR3 is CASSPEGRVRGNTIYF. CDR3 in DNA: TGTGCCAGCAGTCCAGAGGGCCGCGTCAGGGGAAACACCATATATTTT.

This chain uses TRBV27 with TRBJ1-5, with a weak D call TRBD1 (6 bases). The germline CDR1 and CDR2 sequences are MNHEY and SMNVEV (reference sequence). The CDR3 runs 15 residues. V lost 10 bases, J lost 2 bases, and 18 bases lay in between. Written as DNA, the CDR3 is TGTGCCACGAGAGGAGGGGGGATGGGCAATCAGCCCCAGCATTTT. Its translation: CATRGGGMGNQPQHF.

This clone was picked up a small number of times. The chain combines TRBV5-1 with TRBJ2-1; D is perhaps TRBD2 (6 bases). CDR1 SGHRS and CDR2 YFSETQ come from the germline V gene. The CDR3 length is 15 residues. V lost 0 bases, J lost 5 bases, and 12 bases lay in between. CDR3 sequence reads: CASSLASGHNNEQFF. CDR3 in DNA: TGCGCCAGCAGCTTGGCCAGCGGGCATAACAATGAGCAGTTCTTC.

The V and J genes are TRBV9 and TRBJ1-4; weak D call: TRBD1 (5 bases). The CDR3 sequence is 17 residues long. V was pared by 4 bases and J by 0 bases, with 16 bases between. Looked up from germline, CDR1 is SGDLS and CDR2 is YYNGEE. The DNA for the CDR3 is TGTGCCAGCAGCAAAAGTGGGATAGGGGCAACTAATGAAAAACTGTTTTTT. Its protein is CASSKSGIGATNEKLFF.

V is TRBV9 and J is TRBJ2-7, with 9 bases that match TRBD1. CDR1 SGDLS and CDR2 YYNGEE come from the germline V gene. With 0 bases clipped from V and 6 bases from J, the junction kept 7 bases outside the gene matches. The CDR3 runs to 15 residues. CDR3 protein: CASSVGGTGYGEQYF. CDR3 bases: TGTGCCAGCAGCGTAGGAGGGACAGGGTACGGCGAGCAGTACTTC.

V and J are TRBV19 and TRBJ2-7; 11 nucleotides agree with TRBD1. V lost 4 bases and J lost 0; bases outside the gene matches: 8. This CDR3 contains 17 residues. The germline CDR1 and CDR2 sequences are LNHDA and SQIVND (reference sequence). CDR3 nucleotides: TGTGCCAGTAGTACCAGGACAGGGGGCTTGGGCTCCTACGAGCAGTACTTC. Translated, it gives CASSTRTGGLGSYEQYF.

The chain carries TRBV19 and TRBJ1-5; 7 positions match TRBD1. CDR3 size: 15 residues. Germline lookup yields CDR1 LNHDA and CDR2 SQIVND (reference sequence). V lost 10 bases, J lost 3 bases, and 12 bases stayed unmatched. As DNA, the CDR3 is TGTGCCACCCGGGAAGGGGGCGCATCCAATCAGCCCCAGCATTTT. Translation gives CATREGGASNQPQHF.

V usage is TRBV6-6 and J usage is TRBJ2-7; D gene uncertain. CDR1 and CDR2 from the germline V gene are MNHNY and SVGAGI (reference sequence). V was cut by 7 bases and J by 3 bases, with 13 bases left in between. The CDR3 consists of 13 residues. CDR3 in amino acids: CASTPWVSYEQYF. For the CDR3, the DNA is TGTGCCAGCACCCCTTGGGTCAGCTACGAGCAGTACTTC.

The chain joins TRBV6-1 to TRBJ1-5; 7 bases are shared with TRBD1. Germline V gene lookup returns CDR1 MNHNS and CDR2 SASEGT. CDR3 length equals 15 residues. V was clipped by 6 bases and J by 6 bases; unmatched bases: 11. The CDR3 loop is CASRGVRGLSQPQHF. For the CDR3, the DNA is TGTGCCAGCAGAGGGGTCAGGGGGTTGAGTCAGCCCCAGCATTTT.

This chain uses TRBV9 with TRBJ2-1; the match to TRBD2 covers 10 bases. The length of the CDR3 is 16 residues. With 3 bases clipped from V and 6 bases from J, the junction kept 9 bases outside the gene matches. CDR1 is SGDLS, CDR2 YYNGEE, per germline. The CDR3 loop reads CASSEFGTSVINEQFF. The CDR3 nucleotides read TGTGCCAGCAGCGAGTTTGGGACTAGCGTCATCAATGAGCAGTTCTTC.